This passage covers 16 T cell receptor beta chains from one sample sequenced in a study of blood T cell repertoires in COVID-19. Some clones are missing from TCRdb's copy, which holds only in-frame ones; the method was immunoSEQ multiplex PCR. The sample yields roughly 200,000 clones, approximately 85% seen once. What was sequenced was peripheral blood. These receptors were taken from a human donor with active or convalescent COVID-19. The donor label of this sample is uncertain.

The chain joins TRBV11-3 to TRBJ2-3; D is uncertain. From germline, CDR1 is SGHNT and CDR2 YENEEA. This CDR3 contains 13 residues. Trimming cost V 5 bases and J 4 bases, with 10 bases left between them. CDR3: CASSRMGPDTQYF. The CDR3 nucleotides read TGTGCCAGCAGCCGGATGGGCCCAGATACGCAGTATTTT.

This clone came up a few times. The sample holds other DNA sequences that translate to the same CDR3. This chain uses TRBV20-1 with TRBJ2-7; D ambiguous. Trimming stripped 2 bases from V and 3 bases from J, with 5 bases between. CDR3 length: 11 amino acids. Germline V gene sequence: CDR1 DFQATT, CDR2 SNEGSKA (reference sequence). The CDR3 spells CSARTGYEQYF. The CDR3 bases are TGCAGTGCTAGAACGGGCTACGAGCAGTACTTC.

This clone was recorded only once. The CDR3 nucleotides are TGTGCCAGCAGCGTAGGAGGCGGGGACCCAAGAGAGACCCAGTACTTC. It translates to CASSVGGGDPRETQYF. The J gene is TRBJ2-5, the V gene TRBV9; tentative D call: TRBD2 (6 bases). The germline V gene encodes CDR1 SGDLS and CDR2 YYNGEE. Trimming took 0 bases from V and 4 from J, leaving 16 bases between them. The CDR3 is 16 residues long.

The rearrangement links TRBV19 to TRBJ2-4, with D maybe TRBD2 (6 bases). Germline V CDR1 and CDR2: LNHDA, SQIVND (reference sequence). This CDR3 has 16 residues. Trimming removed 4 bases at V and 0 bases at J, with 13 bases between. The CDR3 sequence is CASSRPSVLAKNIQYF. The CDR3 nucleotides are TGTGCCAGTAGTAGGCCTAGCGTACTAGCCAAAAACATTCAGTACTTC.

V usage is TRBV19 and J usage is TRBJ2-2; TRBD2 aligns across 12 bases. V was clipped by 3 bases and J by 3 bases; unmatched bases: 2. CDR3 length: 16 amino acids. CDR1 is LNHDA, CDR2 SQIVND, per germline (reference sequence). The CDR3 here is CASSITSGGYTGELFF. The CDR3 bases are TGTGCCAGTAGTATTACTAGCGGGGGGTACACCGGGGAGCTGTTTTTT. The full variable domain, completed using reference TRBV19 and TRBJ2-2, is DGGITQSPKYLFRKEGQNVTLSCEQNLNHDAMYWYRQDPGQGLRLIYYSQIVNDFQKGDIAEGYSVSREKKESFPLTVTSAQKNPTAFYLCASSITSGGYTGELFFGEGSRLTVL.

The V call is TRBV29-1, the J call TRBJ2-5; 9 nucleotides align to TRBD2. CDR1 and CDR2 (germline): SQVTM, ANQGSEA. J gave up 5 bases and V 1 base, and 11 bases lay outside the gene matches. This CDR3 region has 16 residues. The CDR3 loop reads CSVEVHFSGRGETQYF. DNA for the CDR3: TGCAGCGTTGAAGTCCACTTTAGCGGGAGAGGGGAGACCCAGTACTTC.

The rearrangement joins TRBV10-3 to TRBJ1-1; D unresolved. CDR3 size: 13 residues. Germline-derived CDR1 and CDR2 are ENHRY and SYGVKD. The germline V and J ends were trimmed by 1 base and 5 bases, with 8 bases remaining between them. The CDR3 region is CAISELTRTEAFF. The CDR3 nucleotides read TGTGCCATCAGTGAGTTGACGCGGACTGAAGCTTTCTTT.

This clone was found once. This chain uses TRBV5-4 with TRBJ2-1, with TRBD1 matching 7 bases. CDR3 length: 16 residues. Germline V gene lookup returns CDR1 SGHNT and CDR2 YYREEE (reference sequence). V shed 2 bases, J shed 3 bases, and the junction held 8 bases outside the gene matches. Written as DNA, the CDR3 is TGTGCCAGCAGCTTAGGGGGCAGGGATAGCTACAATGAGCAGTTCTTC. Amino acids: CASSLGGRDSYNEQFF.

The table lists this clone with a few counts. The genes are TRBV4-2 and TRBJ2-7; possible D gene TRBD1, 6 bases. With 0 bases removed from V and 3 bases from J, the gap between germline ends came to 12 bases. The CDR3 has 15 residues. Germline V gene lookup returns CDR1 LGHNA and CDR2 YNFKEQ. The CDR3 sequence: CASSQDSDRYYEQYF. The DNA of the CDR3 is TGTGCCAGCAGCCAAGATAGCGACAGGTACTACGAGCAGTACTTC.

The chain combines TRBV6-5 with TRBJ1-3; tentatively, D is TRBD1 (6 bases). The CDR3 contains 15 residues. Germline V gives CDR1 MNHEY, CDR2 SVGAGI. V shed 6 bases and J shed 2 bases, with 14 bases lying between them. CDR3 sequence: CASSPFSGAGNTIYF. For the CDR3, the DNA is TGTGCCAGCAGCCCCTTTTCAGGGGCTGGAAACACCATATATTTT.

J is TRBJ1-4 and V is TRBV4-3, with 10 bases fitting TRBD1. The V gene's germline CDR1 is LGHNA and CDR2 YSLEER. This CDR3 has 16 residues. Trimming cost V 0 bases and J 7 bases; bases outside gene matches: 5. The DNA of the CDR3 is TGCGCCAGCAGCCAAGAAACCGGGACAGGGGTTGAAAAACTGTTTTTT. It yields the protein CASSQETGTGVEKLFF.

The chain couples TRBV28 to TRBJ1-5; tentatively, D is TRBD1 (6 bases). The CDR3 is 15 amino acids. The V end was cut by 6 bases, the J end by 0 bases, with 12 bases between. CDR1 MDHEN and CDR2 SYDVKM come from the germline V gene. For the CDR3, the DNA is TGTGCCAGCAGCCAGGACAGAAATAGCAATCAGCCCCAGCATTTT. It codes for CASSQDRNSNQPQHF.

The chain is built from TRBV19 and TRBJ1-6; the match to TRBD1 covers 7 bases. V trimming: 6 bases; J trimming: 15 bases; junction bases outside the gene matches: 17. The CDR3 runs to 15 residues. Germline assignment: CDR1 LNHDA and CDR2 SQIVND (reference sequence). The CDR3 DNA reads TGTGCCAGTAGCCTCCAGGGGGTAAGAGACCCTGACCTCCACTTT. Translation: CASSLQGVRDPDLHF.

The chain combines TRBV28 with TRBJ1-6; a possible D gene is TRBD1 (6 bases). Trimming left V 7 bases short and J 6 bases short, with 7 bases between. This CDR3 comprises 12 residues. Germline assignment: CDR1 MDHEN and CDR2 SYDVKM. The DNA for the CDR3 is TGTGCCAGCAACAGGGTTAATTCACCCCTCCACTTT. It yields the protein CASNRVNSPLHF.

CDR3: CASSDIDTQYF. CDR3 nucleotide sequence: TGTGCCAGCAGTGATATAGATACGCAGTATTTT. The chain joins TRBV6-1 to TRBJ2-3; D is unresolved. This CDR3 spans 11 amino acids. V dropped 3 bases and J dropped 5 bases, with 3 bases sitting between them. In germline, CDR1 is MNHNS, CDR2 SASEGT.

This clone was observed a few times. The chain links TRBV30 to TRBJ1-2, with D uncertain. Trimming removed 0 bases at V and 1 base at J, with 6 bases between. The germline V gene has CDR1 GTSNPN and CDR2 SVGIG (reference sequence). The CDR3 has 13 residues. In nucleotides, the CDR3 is TGTGCCTGGAGTGTTATGCGTAACTATGGCTACACCTTC. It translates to CAWSVMRNYGYTF.